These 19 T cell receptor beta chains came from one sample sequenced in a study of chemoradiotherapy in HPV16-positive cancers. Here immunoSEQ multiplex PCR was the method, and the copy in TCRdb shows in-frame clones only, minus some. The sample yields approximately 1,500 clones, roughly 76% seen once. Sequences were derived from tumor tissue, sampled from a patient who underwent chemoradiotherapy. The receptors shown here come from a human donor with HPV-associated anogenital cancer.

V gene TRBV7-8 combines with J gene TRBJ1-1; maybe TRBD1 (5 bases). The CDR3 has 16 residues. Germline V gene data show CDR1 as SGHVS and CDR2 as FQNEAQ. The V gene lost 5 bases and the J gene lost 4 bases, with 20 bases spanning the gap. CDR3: CASSIQSPGPSTEAFF. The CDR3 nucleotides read TGTGCCAGCAGCATTCAATCCCCGGGGCCGAGCACTGAAGCTTTCTTT.

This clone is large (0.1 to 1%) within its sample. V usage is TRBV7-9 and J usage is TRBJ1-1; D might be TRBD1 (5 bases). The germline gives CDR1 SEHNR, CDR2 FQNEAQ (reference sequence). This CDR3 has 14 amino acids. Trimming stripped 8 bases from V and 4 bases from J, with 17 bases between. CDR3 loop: CASAPAFGGTEAFF. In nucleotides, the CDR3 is TGTGCCAGCGCCCCAGCCTTTGGGGGCACTGAAGCTTTCTTT.

This CDR3 is CASSQAGGNQPQHF. The CDR3 coding sequence is TGTGCCAGCAGCCAAGCAGGAGGCAATCAGCCCCAGCATTTT. The genes are TRBV14 and TRBJ1-5; D gene uncertain. Looked up from germline, CDR1 is SGHDN and CDR2 is FVKESK. The CDR3 consists of 14 residues. Trimming took off 1 base at V and 2 bases at J, with 6 bases between the two ends.

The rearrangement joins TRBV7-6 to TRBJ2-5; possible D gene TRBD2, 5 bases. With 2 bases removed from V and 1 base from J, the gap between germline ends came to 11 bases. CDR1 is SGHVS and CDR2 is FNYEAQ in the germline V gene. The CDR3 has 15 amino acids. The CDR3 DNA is TGTGCCAGCAGCTTATACCCCGGAGGCCAAGAGACCCAGTACTTC. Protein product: CASSLYPGGQETQYF.

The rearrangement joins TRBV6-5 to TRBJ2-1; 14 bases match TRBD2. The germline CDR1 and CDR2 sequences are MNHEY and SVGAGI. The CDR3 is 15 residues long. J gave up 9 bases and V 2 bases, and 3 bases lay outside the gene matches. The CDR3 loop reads CASSYRGLAGAEQFF. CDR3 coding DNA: TGTGCCAGCAGTTACAGGGGACTAGCGGGAGCTGAGCAGTTCTTC.

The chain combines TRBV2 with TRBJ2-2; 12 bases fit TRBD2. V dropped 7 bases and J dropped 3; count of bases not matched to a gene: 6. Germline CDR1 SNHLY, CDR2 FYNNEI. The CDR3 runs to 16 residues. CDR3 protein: CASTDGTSGYTGELFF. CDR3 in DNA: TGTGCCAGCACCGACGGGACTAGCGGGTACACCGGGGAGCTGTTTTTT.

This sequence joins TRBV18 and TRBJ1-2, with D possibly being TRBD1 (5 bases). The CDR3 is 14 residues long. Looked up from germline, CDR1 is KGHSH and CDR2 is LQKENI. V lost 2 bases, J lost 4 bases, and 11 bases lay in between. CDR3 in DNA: TGTGCCAGCTCACCAATGACAGAGGGCTATGGCTACACCTTC. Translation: CASSPMTEGYGYTF. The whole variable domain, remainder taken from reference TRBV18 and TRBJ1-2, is NAGVMQNPRHLVRRRGQEARLRCSPMKGHSHVYWYRQLPEEGLKFMVYLQKENIIDESGMPKERFSAEFPKEGPSILRIQQVVRGDSAAYFCASSPMTEGYGYTFGSGTRLTVV.

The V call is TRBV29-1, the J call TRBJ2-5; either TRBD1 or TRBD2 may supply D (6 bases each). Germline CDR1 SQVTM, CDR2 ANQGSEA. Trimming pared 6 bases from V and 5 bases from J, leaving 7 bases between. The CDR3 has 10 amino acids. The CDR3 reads CSVGGETQYF. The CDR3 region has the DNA TGCAGCGTAGGGGGGGAGACCCAGTACTTC.

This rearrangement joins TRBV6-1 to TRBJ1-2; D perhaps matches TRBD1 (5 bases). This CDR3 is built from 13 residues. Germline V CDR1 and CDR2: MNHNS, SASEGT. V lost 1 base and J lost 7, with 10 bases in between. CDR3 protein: CASSEGGRTGYTF. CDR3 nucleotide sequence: TGTGCCAGCAGTGAAGGGGGACGGACTGGCTACACCTTC.

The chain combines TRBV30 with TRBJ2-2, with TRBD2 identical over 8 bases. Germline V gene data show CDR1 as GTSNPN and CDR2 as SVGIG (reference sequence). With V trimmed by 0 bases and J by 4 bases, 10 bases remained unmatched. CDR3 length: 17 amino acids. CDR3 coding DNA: TGTGCCTGGAGTGTCAGCGGGGGCGAGGGTGGCACCGGGGAGCTGTTTTTT. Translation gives CAWSVSGGEGGTGELFF.

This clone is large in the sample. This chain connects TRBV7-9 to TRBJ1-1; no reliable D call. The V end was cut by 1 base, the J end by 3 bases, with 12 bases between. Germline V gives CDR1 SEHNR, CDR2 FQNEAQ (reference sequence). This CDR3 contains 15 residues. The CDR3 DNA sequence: TGTGCCAGCAGCTTAGAAGGAGGAGGGTACACTGAAGCTTTCTTT. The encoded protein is CASSLEGGGYTEAFF.

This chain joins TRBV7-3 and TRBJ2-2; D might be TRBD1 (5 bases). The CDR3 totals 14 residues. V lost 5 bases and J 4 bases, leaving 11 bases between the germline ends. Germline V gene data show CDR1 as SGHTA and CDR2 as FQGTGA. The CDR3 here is CASSLQGATGELFF. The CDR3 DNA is TGTGCCAGCAGCCTCCAAGGGGCCACCGGGGAGCTGTTTTTT. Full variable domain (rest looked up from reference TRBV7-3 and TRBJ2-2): GAGVSQTPSNKVTEKGKYVELRCDPISGHTALYWYRQSLGQGPEFLIYFQGTGAADDSGLPNDRFFAVRPEGSVSTLKIQRTERGDSAVYLCASSLQGATGELFFGEGSRLTVL.

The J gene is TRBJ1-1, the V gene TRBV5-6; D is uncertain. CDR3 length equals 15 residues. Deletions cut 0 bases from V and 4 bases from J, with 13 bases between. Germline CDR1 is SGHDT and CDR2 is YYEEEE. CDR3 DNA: TGTGCCAGCAGCTTGGTGGCAGGAGTGAGCACTGAAGCTTTCTTT. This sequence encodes CASSLVAGVSTEAFF.

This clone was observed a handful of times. CDR3 amino acids: CASSLARANTGELFF. The CDR3 DNA sequence: TGTGCCAGCAGCTTGGCCAGGGCCAACACCGGGGAGCTGTTTTTT. V usage is TRBV5-5 and J usage is TRBJ2-2, with D possibly TRBD1 on 5 matching bases. Germline CDR1 and CDR2: SGHKS and YYEKEE (reference sequence). V was shortened by 0 bases and J by 2 bases, with 8 bases between the two germline ends. The CDR3 covers 15 residues. Full variable domain (outside the CDR3, taken from reference TRBV5-5 and TRBJ2-2): DAGVTQSPTHLIKTRGQQVTLRCSPISGHKSVSWYQQVLGQGPQFIFQYYEKEERGRGNFPDRFSARQFPNYSSELNVNALLLGDSALYLCASSLARANTGELFFGEGSRLTVL.

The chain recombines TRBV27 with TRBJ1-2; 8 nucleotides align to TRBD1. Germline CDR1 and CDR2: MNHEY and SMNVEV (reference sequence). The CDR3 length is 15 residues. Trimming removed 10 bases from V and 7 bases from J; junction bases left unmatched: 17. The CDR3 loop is CATGIGQGGSRGYTF. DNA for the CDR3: TGTGCCACAGGGATTGGACAGGGTGGCAGTCGTGGCTACACCTTC.

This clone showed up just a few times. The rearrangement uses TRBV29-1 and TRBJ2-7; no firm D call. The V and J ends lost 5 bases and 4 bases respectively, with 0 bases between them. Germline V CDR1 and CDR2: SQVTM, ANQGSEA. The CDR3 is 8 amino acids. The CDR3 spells CSVYEQYF. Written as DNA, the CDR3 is TGCAGCGTTTACGAGCAGTACTTC.

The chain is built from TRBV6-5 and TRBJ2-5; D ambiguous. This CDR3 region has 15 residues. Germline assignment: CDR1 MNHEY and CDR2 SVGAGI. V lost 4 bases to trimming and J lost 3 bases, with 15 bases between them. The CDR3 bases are TGTGCCAGCAGTTCTGAACCGGACGGAGAAGAGACCCAGTACTTC. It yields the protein CASSSEPDGEETQYF.

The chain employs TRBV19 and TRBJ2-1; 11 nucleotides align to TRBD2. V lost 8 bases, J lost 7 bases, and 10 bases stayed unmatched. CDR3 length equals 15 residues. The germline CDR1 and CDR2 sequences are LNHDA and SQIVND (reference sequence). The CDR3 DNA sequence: TGTGCCAGTCGGGTAACTAGCGGGAGTCGGAATGAGCAGTTCTTC. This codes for CASRVTSGSRNEQFF.

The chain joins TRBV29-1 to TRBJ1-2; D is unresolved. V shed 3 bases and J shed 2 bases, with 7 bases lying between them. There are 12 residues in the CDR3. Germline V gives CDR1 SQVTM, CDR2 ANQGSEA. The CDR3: CSVEMGNYGYTF. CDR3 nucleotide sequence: TGCAGCGTTGAGATGGGGAACTATGGCTACACCTTC.